This T cell receptor (beta chain) was obtained from a study of post-analysis software for immune sequencing data. The CDR3 loop spans 16 amino acids. V lost 2 bases and J 0 bases, leaving 13 bases between the germline ends. In germline, CDR1 is ENHRY, CDR2 SYGVKD. Overall study findings and caveats: Under the F measure, samples that were prepared in one batch clustered strongly together. Relative to controls, patients had several TRBV segments at higher frequency, with TRBV5-6, TRBV5-1 and TRBV20-1 among these.

Comment on this clonotype: Antigen unknown.

Carried by the TCR beta cDNA libraries were unique molecular identifiers. MiXCR, run by TCRdb on the PCR reads, gives a single entry per CDR3 protein. The sample consists of some 500,000 distinct CDR3 sequences, around 40% of them appearing once. The rearrangement joins TRBV10-3 to TRBJ2-5; either TRBD1 or TRBD2 may fit D (6 bases each). This receptor was taken from a girl aged 5 to 17 with multiple sclerosis. The sequenced sample was blood. CDR3 loop: CAISERGTAYQETQYF. The CDR3 nucleotides are TGTGCCATCAGTGAGAGGGGGACTGCGTACCAAGAGACCCAGTACTTC.